This TCR beta chain came from a study of early T cells in non-severe SARS-CoV-2 infection (dated by TCRdb to the early 2020s). About the investigation overall: TCR sequencing used bulk RNA from unsorted whole blood, so alpha and beta chains could not be paired.

This clonotype showed up just a few times. Its antigen has not been determined. Base qualities are not at hand, and no much larger clone is one base apart. On the study overall, not on this receptor specifically: VDJdb matching was skewed toward anti-spike CD8 responses, so virus-specific expansions were likely underestimated and private and CD4 specificities were missed.

This was a case-control study nested in a cohort of healthcare workers in London, UK, who had nasopharyngeal swab PCR tests and blood samples taken every week. Healthcare workers were recruited between 23 and 31 March 2020, during the week of the UK lockdown, and were followed weekly for up to about 16 weeks. Library creation used 5' RACE. The sequencing machine was a NextSeq 500. In the TCR library protocol, unique molecular identifiers were attached to individual cDNA molecules to correct for PCR bias and sequencing error. Sequencing covered both TCR alpha and beta chains, and within each sample the abundances of alpha and beta sequences were tightly co-correlated. Per the source publication's procedure: Decombinator V4 was used to perform V gene, J gene and CDR3 annotation of TCR sequences. Expanded TCRs were defined as changing significantly between any two time points under a Poisson model with p below 0.0001. TCR abundances were normalised to the total number of TCRs sequenced per sample and expressed as counts per million. VDJdb, accessed 1 November 2021, was searched for CMV, EBV and SARS-CoV-2 annotated TCRs, excluding TCRs annotated for multiple antigens. Using fastp at Q25 and MiXCR, TCRdb reprocessed the public reads and kept productive beta chains. Under each unique CDR3 protein, matching rows form one entry showing the most common genes and DNA. TCRdb, not the authors, supplied the V and J calls. Present in this sample are about 52,000 distinct CDR3 sequences, more than 9.5% of which were seen just once. Around 13% of the sample is held by the ten biggest clonotypes.

The sequence was collected from an adult who was a healthcare worker with PCR-confirmed SARS-CoV-2 infection or an uninfected control (not recorded which). Sequencing was carried out using whole blood.

The nucleotide sequence reads TGTGCCAGCAGCCCCTCGGTCGGCCAGTACTTC. Translation gives CASSPSVGQYF. The chain is made from TRBV7-9 and TRBJ2-5, with the D gene uncertain. The CDR3 holds 11 amino acids from the cysteine to the phenylalanine. Kept here is only the CDR3 DNA, which spans 33 bases and is read in frame from base 1. Trimming removed 5 bases from V and 10 bases from J, leaving 11 bases between the germline ends. In the germline V gene (reference sequence), CDR1 corresponds to SEHNR and CDR2 to FQNEAQ.